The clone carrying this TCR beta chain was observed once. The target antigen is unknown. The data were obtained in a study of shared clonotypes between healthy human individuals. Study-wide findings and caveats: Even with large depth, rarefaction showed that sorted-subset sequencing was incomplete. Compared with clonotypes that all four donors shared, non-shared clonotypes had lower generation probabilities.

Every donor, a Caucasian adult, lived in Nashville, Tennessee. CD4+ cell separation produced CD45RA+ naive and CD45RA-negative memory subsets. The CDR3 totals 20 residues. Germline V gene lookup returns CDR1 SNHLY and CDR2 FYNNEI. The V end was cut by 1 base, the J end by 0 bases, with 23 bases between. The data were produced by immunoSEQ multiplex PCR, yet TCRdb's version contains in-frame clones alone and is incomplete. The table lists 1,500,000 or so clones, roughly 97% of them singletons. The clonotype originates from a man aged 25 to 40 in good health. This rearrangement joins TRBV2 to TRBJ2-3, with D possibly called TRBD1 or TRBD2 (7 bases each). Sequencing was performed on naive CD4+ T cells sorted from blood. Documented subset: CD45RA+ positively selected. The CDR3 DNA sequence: TGTGCCAGCAGTGAAGTGAGGGGGCGATCAGCGGGACCGAGCACAGATACGCAGTATTTT. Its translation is CASSEVRGRSAGPSTDTQYF.